One sample yielded the 29 T cell receptor beta chains listed below, sequenced in a study of T cell repertoires in cytomegalovirus infection. MiXCR was run by TCRdb on the reads, yielding one entry per CDR3 protein. Among hundreds of thousands of distinct CDR3 sequences listed, roughly a quarter were seen once. Sequencing was done on a sample of CD8+ T cells from PBMCs. Every receptor here comes from a human donor in good health (CMV status not recorded). Some clones in this sample may be carry-over from other donors' samples.

This clonotype was picked up a small number of times. The chain links TRBV6-2 or TRBV6-3 to TRBJ2-1, with TRBD2 as a possible D gene (5 bases). Deletions cut 5 bases from V and 1 base from J, with 15 bases between. This CDR3 region has 16 residues. Germline V CDR1 and CDR2: MNHEY, SVGEGT. The chain's CDR3 is CASSPTSGLSYNEQFF. The CDR3 DNA is TGTGCCAGCAGTCCTACCAGCGGCCTTTCCTACAATGAGCAGTTCTTC.

This chain uses TRBV29-1 with TRBJ2-3; 9 positions agree with TRBD2. The V segment lost 4 bases and the J segment 5 bases; nucleotides outside the gene matches: 10. The CDR3 length is 15 residues. CDR1 and CDR2 from the germline V gene are SQVTM and ANQGSEA. CDR3 in amino acids: CSVVGTSPRGDTQYF. The CDR3 nucleotides read TGCAGCGTTGTAGGGACTAGCCCCCGCGGAGATACGCAGTATTTT.

In its sample, this clonotype was seen many times. The CDR3 region is CASSGLAGRTDTQYF. CDR3 nucleotide sequence: TGTGCCAGCAGCGGACTAGCGGGACGCACAGATACGCAGTATTTT. The chain links TRBV6-2 or TRBV6-3 to TRBJ2-3; 12 bases agree with TRBD2. The CDR3 extends over 15 amino acids. The ends lost 6 bases at V and 1 base at J; junction bases unmatched: 2. Germline CDR1 and CDR2: MNHEY and SVGEGT.

This clonotype was seen ten or more times. The gene calls are TRBV12-3 or TRBV12-4 and TRBJ2-1, with 9 bases identical to TRBD2. The CDR3 is 16 amino acids. Germline trimming cut 5 bases from V and 3 bases from J; bases unmatched to any gene: 8. Written as DNA, the CDR3 is TGTGCCAGCAGTCCTGCGCGGGGGGGCCACTACAATGAGCAGTTCTTC. Amino acid sequence: CASSPARGGHYNEQFF.

In its sample, this clonotype was seen a few times. The J gene is TRBJ1-1, the V gene TRBV4-2; D is perhaps TRBD1 (5 bases). Germline lookup yields CDR1 LGHNA and CDR2 YNFKEQ. The ends were cut back, 0 bases at V and 0 bases at J, with 14 bases in the middle. This CDR3 contains 17 residues. In DNA form, the CDR3 reads TGTGCCAGCAGCCAAGACCGGGACGGATTAATGAACACTGAAGCTTTCTTT. This translates into CASSQDRDGLMNTEAFF.

The sample holds many counts of this clonotype. The chain links TRBV28 to TRBJ1-5; D might be TRBD1 (5 bases). V lost 6 bases and J 0 bases, leaving 9 bases between the germline ends. CDR1 and CDR2 (germline): MDHEN, SYDVKM. There are 14 residues in the CDR3. The CDR3: CASSVRVSNQPQHF. The CDR3 DNA follows: TGTGCCAGCAGCGTCAGGGTTAGCAATCAGCCCCAGCATTTT.

V and J are TRBV5-6 and TRBJ2-7; no reliable D call. The CDR3 extends over 14 amino acids. Germline V gene data show CDR1 as SGHDT and CDR2 as YYEEEE. The CDR3 DNA reads TGTGCCAGCATCTTGCTATTAGAACTTTACGAGCAGTACGTC. It encodes CASILLLELYEQYV.

This clonotype was found many times. The J gene is TRBJ1-1, the V gene TRBV7-8; D is unresolved. This CDR3 spans 14 amino acids. Germline CDR1 and CDR2: SGHVS and FQNEAQ. V was pared by 2 bases and J by 1 base, with 8 bases between. CDR3 DNA sequence: TGTGCCAGCAGCTTAAACAGCCAGAACACTGAAGCTTTCTTT. Protein sequence: CASSLNSQNTEAFF.

This clonotype has a handful of counts. This chain uses TRBV12-3 or TRBV12-4 with TRBJ2-3; D not resolved. V shed 5 bases and J shed 4 bases, with 19 bases lying between them. This CDR3 spans 16 amino acids. CDR3 DNA: TGTGCCAGCAGTCCCGCTTTGGCGGCGGCCCCAGATACGCAGTATTTT. This codes for CASSPALAAAPDTQYF.

This clonotype came up a few times. A junction end diverges from the germline sequence, so it may reflect a read error. CDR3 in amino acids: CASSQTSGDQETQYF. The CDR3 nucleotides are TGTGCTAGCAGCCAGACTAGCGGGGACCAAGAGACCCAGTACTTC. The chain employs TRBV7-7 and TRBJ2-5; TRBD2 agrees at 11 bases. CDR3 length: 15 residues. The V gene's germline CDR1 is SSHAT and CDR2 FNYEAQ (reference sequence).

This clonotype was detected a few times. The chain has TRBV10-3 and TRBJ2-3; TRBD2 aligns across 7 bases. Germline V gene lookup returns CDR1 ENHRY and CDR2 SYGVKD. This CDR3 spans 14 amino acids. J was trimmed by 2 bases and V by 6 bases; bases with no gene match: 5. CDR3 amino acids: CAISGLVNTDTQYF. The CDR3 DNA is TGTGCCATCAGCGGACTAGTTAACACAGATACGCAGTATTTT.

This clonotype was counted many times. The CDR3 DNA reads TGTGCCAGCAGCTTTCCTCAGACAGGGCCCAACTATGGCTACACCTTC. The encoded protein is CASSFPQTGPNYGYTF. This chain joins TRBV7-2 and TRBJ1-2, with 7 bases fitting TRBD1. Unmatched junction bases numbered 9, after V lost 3 bases and J lost 2 bases. Looked up from germline, CDR1 is SGHTA and CDR2 is FQGNSA. This CDR3 contains 16 residues.

The chain has TRBV29-1 and TRBJ2-2; 8 bases align to TRBD1. V trimming: 4 bases; J trimming: 5 bases; junction bases outside the gene matches: 6. Germline-derived CDR1 and CDR2 are SQVTM and ANQGSEA. CDR3 length equals 14 residues. The CDR3 DNA is TGCAGCGTTGTCCAGGGGGCCAGGACCGGGGAGCTGTTTTTT. Residues: CSVVQGARTGELFF.

This clonotype appeared many times. V gene TRBV7-6 combines with J gene TRBJ1-3; D not resolved. The V gene lost 0 bases and the J gene lost 0 bases, with 6 bases spanning the gap. The germline gives CDR1 SGHVS, CDR2 FNYEAQ. There are 15 residues in the CDR3. The CDR3 spells CASSLATYSGNTIYF. The DNA of the CDR3 is TGTGCCAGCAGCTTAGCGACGTACTCTGGAAACACCATATATTTT.

This clonotype was detected a few times. This chain joins TRBV29-1 and TRBJ2-3; 12 bases match TRBD2. The CDR3 has 16 amino acids. V lost 7 bases to trimming and J lost 3 bases; unmatched junction nucleotides: 11. The germline CDR1 and CDR2 sequences are SQVTM and ANQGSEA. The CDR3, as DNA: TGCAGCGCAGACGGGCTAGCGGGGGGGCGTACAGATACGCAGTATTTT. Protein product: CSADGLAGGRTDTQYF.

V gene TRBV10-3 combines with J gene TRBJ2-3, with D unresolved. This CDR3 region has 12 residues. Per germline, CDR1 ENHRY and CDR2 SYGVKD. Trimming left V 2 bases short and J 6 bases short, with 6 bases between. This chain's CDR3 is CAISEGGDTQYF. DNA for the CDR3: TGTGCCATCAGTGAGGGTGGGGATACGCAGTATTTT.

Ten or more counts support this clonotype. At one boundary the junction diverges from the germline segment, which might be a read error. The V call is TRBV7-6, the J call TRBJ1-1; D is possibly TRBD1 (5 bases). The CDR3 has 14 residues. Germline values: CDR1 SGHVS, CDR2 FNYEAQ. The CDR3 DNA is TGTGCTAGCAGCCCGGGACTGTGGGATACTGAAGCTTTCTTT. Its translation is CASSPGLWDTEAFF. Using reference TRBV7-6 and TRBJ1-1 for the parts outside the CDR3, the full variable domain is GAGVSQSPRYKVTKRGQDVALRCDPISGHVSLYWYRQALGQGPEFLTYFNYEAQQDKSGLPNDRFSAERPEGSISTLTIQRTEQRDSAMYRCASSPGLWDTEAFFGQGTRLTVV.

There are a few counts of this clonotype. Possible read error: a much larger clone is one base away. The rearrangement uses TRBV6-2 or TRBV6-3 and TRBJ2-6; D perhaps matches TRBD1 (5 bases). Between the trimmed V and J ends, which lost 6 bases and 0 bases, there was a span of 9 bases. Germline CDR1 is MNHEY and CDR2 is SVGEGT. This CDR3 comprises 15 residues. The CDR3 protein is CASSRQSSGANVLTF. CDR3 bases: TGTGCCAGCAGCCGACAGAGCTCTGGGGCCAACGTCCTGACTTTC.

This clonotype was counted only a few times. The chain joins TRBV28 to TRBJ2-7; 8 nucleotides match TRBD1. CDR3 length: 14 residues. With V trimmed by 3 bases and J by 3 bases, 4 bases remained unmatched. Germline values: CDR1 MDHEN, CDR2 SYDVKM. The CDR3: CASSFGGQGYEQYV. DNA of the CDR3: TGTGCCAGCAGTTTTGGTGGACAGGGCTACGAGCAGTACGTC.

This clonotype was seen a handful of times. The chain couples TRBV6-2 or TRBV6-3 to TRBJ2-1; 7 positions agree with TRBD2. The CDR3 spans 14 residues. J lost 4 bases, V lost 2 bases, and 2 bases had no gene match. In germline, CDR1 is MNHEY, CDR2 SVGEGT. CDR3 sequence: CASSYEREYNEQFF. The CDR3 region has the DNA TGTGCCAGCAGTTACGAGCGGGAATACAATGAGCAGTTCTTC.

Points on this clonotype: One base away lies a much larger clone, so this may be a sequencing read error. This rearrangement joins TRBV28 to TRBJ1-1; D possibly corresponds to TRBD1 (5 bases). The CDR3 extends over 15 amino acids. Germline V gene lookup returns CDR1 MDHEN and CDR2 SYDVKM. V was clipped by 6 bases and J by 4 bases, with 18 bases between them. CDR3 region: CASSFFRDRGTEAFF. The CDR3 bases are TGTGCCAGCAGCTTTTTCAGGGACCGAGGCACTGAAGCTTTCTTT.

The chain links TRBV2 to TRBJ1-2, with TRBD1 identical over 7 bases. V lost 1 base to trimming and J lost 4 bases; unmatched junction nucleotides: 9. The CDR3 extends over 16 amino acids. The germline CDR1 and CDR2 sequences are SNHLY and FYNNEI. This CDR3 reads CASSEGLLAGGYGYTF. The CDR3 DNA follows: TGTGCCAGCAGTGAAGGTCTCTTGGCAGGGGGCTATGGCTACACCTTC.

This clonotype was seen many times. This CDR3 is CASSLNQLAGGYNEQFF. The CDR3 bases are TGTGCCAGCAGTTTAAATCAACTAGCGGGGGGATACAATGAGCAGTTCTTC. The chain uses TRBV12-3 or TRBV12-4 and TRBJ2-1; 12 nucleotides align to TRBD2. The CDR3 loop spans 17 amino acids. Trimming removed 2 bases from V and 4 bases from J; junction bases left unmatched: 6.

This clonotype turned up a few times. The CDR3 DNA is TGTGCCAGTGGGGAAGGAGGCCTCGCCTACGAGCAGTACTTC. Translating it yields CASGEGGLAYEQYF. The J gene is TRBJ2-7, the V gene TRBV2, with D possibly matching TRBD2 (5 bases). V gave up 9 bases and J gave up 2 bases, with 17 bases separating them. This CDR3 spans 14 amino acids. Germline CDR1 SNHLY, CDR2 FYNNEI.

The chain combines TRBV27 with TRBJ1-5; D remains ambiguous. Germline V gives CDR1 MNHEY, CDR2 SMNVEV (reference sequence). The germline V and J ends were trimmed by 7 bases and 4 bases, with 14 bases remaining between them. This CDR3 has 14 amino acids. The CDR3 loop is CASKDPGWNQPQHF. The DNA of the CDR3 is TGTGCCAGCAAAGATCCAGGATGGAATCAGCCCCAGCATTTT.

There are a few counts of this clonotype. V gene TRBV6-2 or TRBV6-3 combines with J gene TRBJ1-1, with a tentative D call TRBD1 (6 bases). V gave up 2 bases and J gave up 8 bases, with 15 bases separating them. This CDR3 region has 14 residues. The germline V gene encodes CDR1 MNHEY and CDR2 SVGEGT. CDR3 region: CASSYLAEGGEAFF. The CDR3 DNA reads TGTGCCAGCAGTTACCTGGCGGAGGGGGGCGAAGCTTTCTTT.

This clonotype was detected a few times. J is TRBJ2-3 and V is TRBV11-3, with D perhaps matching TRBD2 (6 bases). V was clipped by 5 bases and J by 6 bases, with 15 bases between them. Per the germline V gene, CDR1 is SGHNT and CDR2 is YENEEA. This CDR3 is 14 amino acids long. For the CDR3, the DNA is TGTGCCAGCAGCACGAGGGACTCGGGGGATACGCAGTATTTT. Translating gives CASSTRDSGDTQYF.

The chain has TRBV6-2 or TRBV6-3 and TRBJ1-1; D may be TRBD1 (5 bases). The CDR3 runs 14 residues. The germline V gene encodes CDR1 MNHEY and CDR2 SVGEGT. The ends were cut back, 5 bases at V and 4 bases at J, with 14 bases in the middle. The CDR3 here is CASSVPGRGTEAFF. The CDR3 DNA is TGTGCCAGCAGTGTACCAGGGAGGGGCACTGAAGCTTTCTTT.

The chain combines TRBV29-1 with TRBJ1-1, with D perhaps TRBD1 (5 bases). V was pared by 5 bases and J by 5 bases, with 9 bases between. Germline CDR1 SQVTM, CDR2 ANQGSEA. The CDR3 contains 11 residues. In DNA form, the CDR3 reads TGCAGCGTTCCTTGGGGGACTGAAGCTTTCTTT. Encoded protein: CSVPWGTEAFF.